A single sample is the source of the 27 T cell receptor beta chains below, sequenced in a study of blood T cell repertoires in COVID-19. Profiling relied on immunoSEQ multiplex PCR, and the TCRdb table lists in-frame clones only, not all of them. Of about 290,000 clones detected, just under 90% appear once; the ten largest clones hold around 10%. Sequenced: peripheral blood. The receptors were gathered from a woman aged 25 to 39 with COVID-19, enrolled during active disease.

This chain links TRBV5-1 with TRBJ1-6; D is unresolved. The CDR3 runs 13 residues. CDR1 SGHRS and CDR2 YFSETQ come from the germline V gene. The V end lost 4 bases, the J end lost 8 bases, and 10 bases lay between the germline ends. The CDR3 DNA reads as TGCGCCAGCAGCCAGCGGTCTGATTCACCCCTCCACTTT. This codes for CASSQRSDSPLHF.

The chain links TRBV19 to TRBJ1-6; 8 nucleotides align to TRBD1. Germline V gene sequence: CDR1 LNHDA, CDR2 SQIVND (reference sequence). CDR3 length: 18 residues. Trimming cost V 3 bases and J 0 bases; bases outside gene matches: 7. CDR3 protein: CASSIRTGRSSYNSPLHF. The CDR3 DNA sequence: TGTGCCAGTAGTATCCGGACAGGGCGCAGCTCCTATAATTCACCCCTCCACTTT. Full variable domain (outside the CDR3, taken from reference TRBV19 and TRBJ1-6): DGGITQSPKYLFRKEGQNVTLSCEQNLNHDAMYWYRQDPGQGLRLIYYSQIVNDFQKGDIAEGYSVSREKKESFPLTVTSAQKNPTAFYLCASSIRTGRSSYNSPLHFGNGTRLTVT.

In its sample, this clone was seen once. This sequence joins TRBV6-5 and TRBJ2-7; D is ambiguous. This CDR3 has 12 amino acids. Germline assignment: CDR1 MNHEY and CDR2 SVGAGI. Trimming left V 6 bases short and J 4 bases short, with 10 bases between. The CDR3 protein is CASRPQIYEQYF. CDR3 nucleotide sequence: TGTGCCAGCAGGCCACAAATTTACGAGCAGTACTTC.

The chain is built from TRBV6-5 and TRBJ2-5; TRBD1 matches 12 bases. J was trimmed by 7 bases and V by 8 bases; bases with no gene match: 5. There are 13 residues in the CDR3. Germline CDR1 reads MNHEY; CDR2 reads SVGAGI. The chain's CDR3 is CASRDRGPGTQYF. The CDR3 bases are TGTGCCAGCCGGGACAGGGGGCCGGGGACCCAGTACTTC.

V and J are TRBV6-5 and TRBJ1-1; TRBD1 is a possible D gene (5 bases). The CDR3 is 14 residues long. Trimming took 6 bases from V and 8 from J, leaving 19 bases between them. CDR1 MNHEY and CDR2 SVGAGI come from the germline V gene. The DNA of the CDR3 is TGTGCCAGCAGGATGACAGAGACTCCGAGAGAAGCTTTCTTT. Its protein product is CASRMTETPREAFF.

For the CDR3, the DNA is TGTGCCAGCAGGGGACAGCCGTACTCCTACGAGCAGTACTTC. This encodes CASRGQPYSYEQYF. This chain joins TRBV7-2 and TRBJ2-7; 7 bases match TRBD1. This CDR3 contains 14 residues. Germline V lookup: CDR1 SGHTA, CDR2 FQGNSA. With 6 bases clipped from V and 0 bases from J, the junction kept 5 bases outside the gene matches.

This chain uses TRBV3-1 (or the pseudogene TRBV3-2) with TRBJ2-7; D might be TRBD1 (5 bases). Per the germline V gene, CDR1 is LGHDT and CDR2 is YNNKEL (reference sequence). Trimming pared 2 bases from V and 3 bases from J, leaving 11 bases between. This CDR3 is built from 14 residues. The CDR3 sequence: CASSQPGMSYEQYF. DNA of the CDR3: TGTGCCAGCAGCCAACCAGGGATGAGCTACGAGCAGTACTTC.

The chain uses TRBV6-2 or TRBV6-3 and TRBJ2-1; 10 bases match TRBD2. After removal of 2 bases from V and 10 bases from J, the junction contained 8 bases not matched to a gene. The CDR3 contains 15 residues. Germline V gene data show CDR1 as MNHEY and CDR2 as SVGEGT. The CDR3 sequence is CASSYGSGGAGEQFF. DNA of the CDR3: TGTGCCAGCAGTTACGGCAGCGGGGGGGCAGGAGAGCAGTTCTTC.

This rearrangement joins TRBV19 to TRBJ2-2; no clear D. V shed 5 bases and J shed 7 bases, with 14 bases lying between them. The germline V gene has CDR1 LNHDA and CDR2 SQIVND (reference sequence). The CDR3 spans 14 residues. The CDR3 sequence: CASSLSVAFGELFF. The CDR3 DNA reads TGTGCCAGTAGTCTCTCGGTTGCGTTCGGGGAGCTGTTTTTT.

CDR3 sequence: CASSLLRDGPEFYTEAFF. CDR3 nucleotide sequence: TGTGCCAGCAGCTTACTGCGGGACGGGCCAGAATTCTACACTGAAGCTTTCTTT. The chain combines TRBV11-2 with TRBJ1-1; tentative D call: TRBD1 (5 bases). Germline CDR1 is SGHAT and CDR2 is FQNNGV. This CDR3 region has 18 residues. With 2 bases removed from V and 3 bases from J, the gap between germline ends came to 22 bases.

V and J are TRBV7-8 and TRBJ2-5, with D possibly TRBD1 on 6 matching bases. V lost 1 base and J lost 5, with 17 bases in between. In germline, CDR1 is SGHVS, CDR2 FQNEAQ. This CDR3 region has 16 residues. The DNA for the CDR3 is TGTGCCAGCAGCTTAGTAGGAAACAGGGTCGGGGAGACCCAGTACTTC. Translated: CASSLVGNRVGETQYF.

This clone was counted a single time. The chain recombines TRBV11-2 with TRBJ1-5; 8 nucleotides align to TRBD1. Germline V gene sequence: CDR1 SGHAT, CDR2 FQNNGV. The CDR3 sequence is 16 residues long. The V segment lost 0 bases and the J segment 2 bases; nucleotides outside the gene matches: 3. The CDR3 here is CASSLDRGQGNQPQHF. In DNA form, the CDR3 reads TGTGCCAGCAGCTTAGATCGGGGACAGGGCAATCAGCCCCAGCATTTT.

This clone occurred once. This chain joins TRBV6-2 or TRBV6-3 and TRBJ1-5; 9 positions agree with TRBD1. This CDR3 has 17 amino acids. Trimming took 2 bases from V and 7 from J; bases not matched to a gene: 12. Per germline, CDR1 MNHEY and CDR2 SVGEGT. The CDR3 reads CASSYLRDRVLGQPQHF. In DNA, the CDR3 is TGTGCCAGCAGTTACCTCCGGGACAGGGTCCTCGGGCAGCCCCAGCATTTT.

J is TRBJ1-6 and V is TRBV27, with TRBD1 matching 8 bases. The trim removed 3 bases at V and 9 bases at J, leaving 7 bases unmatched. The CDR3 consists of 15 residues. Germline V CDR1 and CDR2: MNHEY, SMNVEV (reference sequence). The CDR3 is CASSFIQGAGSPLHF. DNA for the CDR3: TGTGCCAGCAGTTTTATTCAGGGGGCGGGTTCACCCCTCCACTTT.

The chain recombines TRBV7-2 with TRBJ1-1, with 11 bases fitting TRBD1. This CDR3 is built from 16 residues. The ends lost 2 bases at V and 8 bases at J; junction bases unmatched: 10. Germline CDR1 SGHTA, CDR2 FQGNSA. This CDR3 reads CASSLPLGQGAGEAFF. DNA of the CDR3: TGTGCCAGCAGCTTACCATTAGGACAGGGGGCCGGAGAAGCTTTCTTT.

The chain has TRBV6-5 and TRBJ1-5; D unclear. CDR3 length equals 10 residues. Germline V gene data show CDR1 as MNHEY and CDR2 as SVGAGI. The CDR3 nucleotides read TGTGCGCTCGGAACGGGGCCCCAGCATTTT. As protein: CALGTGPQHF.

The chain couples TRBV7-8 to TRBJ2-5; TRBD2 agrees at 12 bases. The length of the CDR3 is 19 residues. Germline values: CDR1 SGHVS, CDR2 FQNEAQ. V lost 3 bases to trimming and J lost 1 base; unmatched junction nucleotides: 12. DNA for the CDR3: TGTGCCAGCAGCTTTTTTTTTCTAGCGGGGGGGCAAGCCCAAGAGACCCAGTACTTC. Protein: CASSFFFLAGGQAQETQYF.

Here the CDR3 DNA reads TGTGCCAGCAGCTTAGAAAGCGGGGGCTACAATGAGCAGTTCTTC. This codes for CASSLESGGYNEQFF. J is TRBJ2-1 and V is TRBV7-2; TRBD2 aligns across 8 bases. Germline CDR1 reads SGHTA; CDR2 reads FQGNSA. V lost 1 base and J lost 3; bases outside the gene matches: 2. The CDR3 is 15 residues long.

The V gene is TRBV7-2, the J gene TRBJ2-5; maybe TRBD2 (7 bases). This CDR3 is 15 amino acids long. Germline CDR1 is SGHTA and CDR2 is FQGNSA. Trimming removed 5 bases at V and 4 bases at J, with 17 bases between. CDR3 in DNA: TGTGCCAGCAGCATACGGTGGGGGGGGGCAGAGACCCAGTACTTC. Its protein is CASSIRWGGAETQYF.

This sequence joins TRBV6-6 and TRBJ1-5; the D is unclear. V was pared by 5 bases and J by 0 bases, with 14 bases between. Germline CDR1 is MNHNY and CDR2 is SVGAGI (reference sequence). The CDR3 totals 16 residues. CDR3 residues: CASSHGGVGSNQPQHF. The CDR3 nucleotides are TGTGCCAGCAGTCACGGTGGAGTTGGTAGCAATCAGCCCCAGCATTTT.

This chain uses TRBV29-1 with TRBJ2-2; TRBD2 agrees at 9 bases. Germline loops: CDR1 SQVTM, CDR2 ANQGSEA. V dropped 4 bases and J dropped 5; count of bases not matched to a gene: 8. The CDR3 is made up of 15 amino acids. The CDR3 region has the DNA TGCAGCGTTGGTGGGGGACTAGCTGGAACCGGGGAGCTGTTTTTT. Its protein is CSVGGGLAGTGELFF.

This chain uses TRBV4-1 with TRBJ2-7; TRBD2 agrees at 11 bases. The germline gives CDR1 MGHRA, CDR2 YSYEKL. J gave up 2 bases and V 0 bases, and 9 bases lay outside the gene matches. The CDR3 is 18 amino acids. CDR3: CASSQEGASGGRPYEQYF. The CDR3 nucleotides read TGCGCCAGCAGCCAAGAGGGGGCTAGCGGGGGGAGACCCTACGAGCAGTACTTC.

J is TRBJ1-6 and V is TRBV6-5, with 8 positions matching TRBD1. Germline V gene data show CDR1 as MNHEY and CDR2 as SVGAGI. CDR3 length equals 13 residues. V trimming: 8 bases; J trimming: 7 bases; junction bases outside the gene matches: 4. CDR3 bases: TGTGCCAGCTTCGACAGGGGAAATTCACCCCTCCACTTT. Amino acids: CASFDRGNSPLHF.

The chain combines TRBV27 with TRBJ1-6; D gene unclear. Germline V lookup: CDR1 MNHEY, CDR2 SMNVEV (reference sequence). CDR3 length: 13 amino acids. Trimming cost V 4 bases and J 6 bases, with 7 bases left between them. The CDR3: CASSYGVNSPLHF. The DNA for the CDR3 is TGTGCCAGCAGTTACGGGGTTAATTCACCCCTCCACTTT.

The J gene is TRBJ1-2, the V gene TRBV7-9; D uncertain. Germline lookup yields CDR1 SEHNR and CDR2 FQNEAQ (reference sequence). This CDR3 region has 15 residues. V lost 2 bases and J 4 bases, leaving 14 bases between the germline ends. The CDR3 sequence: CASSLSIGVGYGYTF. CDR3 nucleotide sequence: TGTGCCAGCAGCTTAAGCATCGGGGTTGGCTATGGCTACACCTTC.

CDR3 in DNA: TGTGCCAGTACGTTCCAGGGGAATTATGAAAAACTGTTTTTT. Amino acids: CASTFQGNYEKLFF. V and J are TRBV6-6 and TRBJ1-4, with a weak D call TRBD1 (6 bases). The CDR3 consists of 14 residues. The germline V gene has CDR1 MNHNY and CDR2 SVGAGI (reference sequence). V lost 9 bases, J lost 6 bases, and 17 bases lay in between.

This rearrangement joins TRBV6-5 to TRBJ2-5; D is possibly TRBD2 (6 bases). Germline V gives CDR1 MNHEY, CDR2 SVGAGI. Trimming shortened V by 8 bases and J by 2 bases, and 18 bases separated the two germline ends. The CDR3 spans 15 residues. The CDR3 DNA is TGTGCCAGCGCGGGAAACTTTGGGCGGCAAGAGACCCAGTACTTC. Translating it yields CASAGNFGRQETQYF.